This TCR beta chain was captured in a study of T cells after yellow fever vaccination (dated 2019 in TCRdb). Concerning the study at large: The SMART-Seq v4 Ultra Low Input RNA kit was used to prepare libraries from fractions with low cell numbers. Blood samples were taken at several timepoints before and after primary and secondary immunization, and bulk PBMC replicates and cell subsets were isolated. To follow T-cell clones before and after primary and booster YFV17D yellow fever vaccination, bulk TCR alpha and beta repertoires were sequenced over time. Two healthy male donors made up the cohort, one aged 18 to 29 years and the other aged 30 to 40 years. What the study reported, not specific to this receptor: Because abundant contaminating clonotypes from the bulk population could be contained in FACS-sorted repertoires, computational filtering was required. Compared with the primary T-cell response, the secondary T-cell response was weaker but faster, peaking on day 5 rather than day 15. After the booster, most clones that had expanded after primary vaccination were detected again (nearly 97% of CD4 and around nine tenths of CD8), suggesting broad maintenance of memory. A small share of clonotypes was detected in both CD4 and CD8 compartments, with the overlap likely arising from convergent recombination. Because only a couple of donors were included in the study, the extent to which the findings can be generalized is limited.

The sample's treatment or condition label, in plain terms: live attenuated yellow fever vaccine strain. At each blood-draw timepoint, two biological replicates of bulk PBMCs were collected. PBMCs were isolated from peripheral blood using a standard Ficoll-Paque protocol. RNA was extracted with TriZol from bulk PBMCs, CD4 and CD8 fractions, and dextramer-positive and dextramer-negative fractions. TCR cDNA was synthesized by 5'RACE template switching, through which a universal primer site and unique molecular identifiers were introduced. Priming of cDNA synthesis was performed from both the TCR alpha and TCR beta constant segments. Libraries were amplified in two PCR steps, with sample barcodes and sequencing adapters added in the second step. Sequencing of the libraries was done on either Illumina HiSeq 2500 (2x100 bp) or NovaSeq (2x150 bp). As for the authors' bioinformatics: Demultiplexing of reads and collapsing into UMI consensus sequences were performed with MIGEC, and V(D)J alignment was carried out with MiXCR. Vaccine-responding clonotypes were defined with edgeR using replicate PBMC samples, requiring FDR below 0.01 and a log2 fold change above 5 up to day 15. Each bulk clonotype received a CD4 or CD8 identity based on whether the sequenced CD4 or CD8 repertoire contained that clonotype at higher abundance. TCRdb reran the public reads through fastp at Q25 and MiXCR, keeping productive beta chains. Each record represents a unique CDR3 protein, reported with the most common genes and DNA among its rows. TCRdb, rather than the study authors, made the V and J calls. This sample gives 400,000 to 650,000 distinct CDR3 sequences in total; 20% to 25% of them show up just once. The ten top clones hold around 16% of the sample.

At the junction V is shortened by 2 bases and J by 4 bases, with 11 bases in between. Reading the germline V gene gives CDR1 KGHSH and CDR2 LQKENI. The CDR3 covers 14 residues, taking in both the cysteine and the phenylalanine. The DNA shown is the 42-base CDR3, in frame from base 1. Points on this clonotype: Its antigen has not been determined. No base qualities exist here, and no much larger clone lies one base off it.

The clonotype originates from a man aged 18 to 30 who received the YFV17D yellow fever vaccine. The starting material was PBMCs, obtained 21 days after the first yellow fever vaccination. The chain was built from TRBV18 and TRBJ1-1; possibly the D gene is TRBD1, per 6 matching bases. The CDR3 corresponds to CASSPSGGTTEAFF. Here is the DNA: TGTGCCAGCTCACCATCGGGGGGCACCACTGAAGCTTTCTTT.